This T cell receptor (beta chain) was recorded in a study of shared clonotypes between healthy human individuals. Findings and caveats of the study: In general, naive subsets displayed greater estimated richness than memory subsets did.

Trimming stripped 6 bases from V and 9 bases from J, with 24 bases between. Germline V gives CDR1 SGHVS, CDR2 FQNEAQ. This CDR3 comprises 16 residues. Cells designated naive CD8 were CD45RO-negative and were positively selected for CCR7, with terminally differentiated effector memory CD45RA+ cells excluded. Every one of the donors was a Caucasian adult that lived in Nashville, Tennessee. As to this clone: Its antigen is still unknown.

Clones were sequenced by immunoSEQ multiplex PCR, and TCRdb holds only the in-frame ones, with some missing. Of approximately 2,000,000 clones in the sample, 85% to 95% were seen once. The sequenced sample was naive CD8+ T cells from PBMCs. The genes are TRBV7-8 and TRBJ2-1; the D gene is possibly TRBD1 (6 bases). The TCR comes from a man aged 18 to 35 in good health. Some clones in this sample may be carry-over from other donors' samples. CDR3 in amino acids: CASSHVGANPGGEQFF. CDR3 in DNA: TGTGCCAGCAGTCACGTGGGGGCTAACCCTGGAGGTGAGCAGTTCTTC.